Listed here are 27 T cell receptor beta chains from one sample, sequenced in a study of CD8 T cells in ankylosing spondylitis. Regarding the study as a whole: Ankylosing spondylitis blood seemed to carry a telltale TCR beta motif made of several highly homologous variants.

Antigens for these TCRs are unknown. TCRdb used MiXCR to reprocess the 5' RACE reads, holding one entry per CDR3 protein. This table has 130,000 or so distinct CDR3 sequences, 17% appearing once. Sequenced input: blood, either unsorted or a sorted T cell fraction (not recorded which). The receptors shown here come from a male donor with ankylosing spondylitis.

Concerning this clonotype: The junction departs from germline at one end; a sequencing error may be responsible. This chain joins TRBV7-6 and TRBJ2-7, with D uncertain. CDR1 and CDR2 from the germline V gene are SGHVS and FNYEAQ. The CDR3 runs to 11 residues. DNA for the CDR3: TGTGCCAGCAGCCTGTCCGCCGAGCTGTACTTC. This encodes CASSLSAELYF.

J is TRBJ1-6 and V is TRBV21-1; TRBD1, the table's D call, lacks a check against the DNA. TRBV21-1 is a pseudogene segment. The CDR3 totals 21 residues. The CDR3 DNA is TGTGCCAGCAGCAAAGCGCGGGGGTGTGACTCGATGAGGATAAAGAATTCACCCCTCCACTTT. Its protein is CASSKARGCDSMRIKNSPLHF.

This clonotype came up a few times. The V gene is TRBV4-2, the J gene TRBJ2-2, with 9 bases lining up with TRBD2. The CDR3 runs 17 residues. Germline CDR1 reads LGHNA; CDR2 reads YNFKEQ. The trim removed 4 bases at V and 3 bases at J, leaving 9 bases unmatched. In DNA form, the CDR3 reads TGTGCCAGCAGCCCCCCGGAGTTAGCGGGAGACACCGGGGAGCTGTTTTTT. Translating it yields CASSPPELAGDTGELFF.

This rearrangement joins TRBV6-2 or TRBV6-3 to TRBJ2-7, with TRBD1 as a possible D gene (5 bases). The CDR3 is made up of 15 amino acids. With 5 bases removed from V and 1 base from J, the gap between germline ends came to 15 bases. CDR1 MNHEY and CDR2 SVGEGT come from the germline V gene. The CDR3 DNA follows: TGTGCCAGCAGTCAAGACAGTCTCCTATCCTACGAGCAGTACTTC. It specifies CASSQDSLLSYEQYF.

This clonotype was detected ten times or more. This chain uses TRBV27 with TRBJ1-4; TRBD1 is a possible D gene (6 bases). The CDR3 is made up of 14 amino acids. Trimming removed 5 bases from V and 7 bases from J, with 14 bases in between. The germline CDR1 and CDR2 sequences are MNHEY and SMNVEV (reference sequence). The DNA of the CDR3 is TGTGCCAGCAGTACCCGGGACAAGGCTGAAAAACTGTTTTTT. It yields the protein CASSTRDKAEKLFF.

Only one count was recorded for this clonotype. This rearrangement joins TRBV20-1 to TRBJ2-3; D possibly corresponds to TRBD2 (5 bases). The CDR3 contains 16 residues. Between the trimmed V and J ends, which lost 0 bases and 2 bases, there was a span of 15 bases. The V gene's germline CDR1 is DFQATT and CDR2 SNEGSKA (reference sequence). This chain's CDR3 is CSARDLVAGFTDTQYF. In DNA form, the CDR3 reads TGCAGTGCTAGAGATCTGGTGGCGGGCTTCACAGATACGCAGTATTTT.

The chain employs TRBV7-9 and TRBJ1-2; 11 nucleotides line up with TRBD1. V gave up 7 bases and J gave up 6 bases; unmatched junction bases: 13. From germline, CDR1 is SEHNR and CDR2 FQNEAQ (reference sequence). The CDR3 covers 16 residues. CDR3 nucleotide sequence: TGTGCCAGCAACCTAGTCGGGACAGGGGGGCTTGATGGCTACACCTTC. As protein: CASNLVGTGGLDGYTF.

In nucleotides, the CDR3 is TGTGCCAGCAGTTACGGATCTGGGGACACCTACGAGCAGTACTTC. Protein product: CASSYGSGDTYEQYF. The chain combines TRBV6-5 with TRBJ2-7, with a tentative D call TRBD1 (6 bases). Trimming pared 2 bases from V and 2 bases from J, leaving 13 bases between. The CDR3 totals 15 residues. The germline gives CDR1 MNHEY, CDR2 SVGAGI.

The V call is TRBV12-3 or TRBV12-4, the J call TRBJ2-1, with D possibly being TRBD1 (5 bases). V was pared by 6 bases and J by 5 bases, with 8 bases between. This CDR3 is built from 12 residues. CDR3 nucleotides: TGTGCCAGCAGGCAGGGTGACAATGAGCAGTTCTTC. Protein product: CASRQGDNEQFF.

V usage is TRBV21-1 and J usage is TRBJ2-7; TRBD1 is taken as the D call from the table, unchecked against the DNA. TRBV21-1 is a documented pseudogene. The CDR3 length is 14 residues. The CDR3 coding sequence is TGTGCCAGCAGCACCGGACAGGGGGCCAACGAGCAGTACTTC. It yields the protein CASSTGQGANEQYF.

The rearrangement uses TRBV10-3 and TRBJ2-3; TRBD2 agrees at 9 bases. J gave up 0 bases and V 7 bases, and 8 bases lay outside the gene matches. Per the germline V gene, CDR1 is ENHRY and CDR2 is SYGVKD. The CDR3 extends over 16 amino acids. CDR3: CAITNSGSGSTDTQYF. DNA for the CDR3: TGTGCCATCACCAATAGCGGGAGCGGAAGCACAGATACGCAGTATTTT.

V gene TRBV25-1 combines with J gene TRBJ1-1; TRBD1 is a possible D gene (6 bases). CDR1 MGHDK and CDR2 SYGVNS come from the germline V gene. Trimming removed 6 bases at V and 8 bases at J, with 10 bases between. CDR3 size: 11 residues. The chain's CDR3 is CASRAGQEAFF. The CDR3 nucleotides are TGTGCCAGCAGAGCCGGACAGGAAGCTTTCTTT.

The J gene is TRBJ2-3, the V gene TRBV7-9, with TRBD1 identical over 9 bases. Per germline, CDR1 SEHNR and CDR2 FQNEAQ (reference sequence). With V trimmed by 6 bases and J by 2 bases, 12 bases remained unmatched. This CDR3 is built from 17 residues. The CDR3 DNA reads TGTGCCAGCAGGTCCATCCGGGACAGGGACACCACAGATACGCAGTATTTT. This gives the protein CASRSIRDRDTTDTQYF.

The table lists this clonotype with a count of one. The chain combines TRBV7-8 with TRBJ2-5; TRBD2 matches 8 bases. The trim removed 2 bases at V and 2 bases at J, leaving 10 bases unmatched. The CDR3 sequence is 17 residues long. Germline values: CDR1 SGHVS, CDR2 FQNEAQ. In nucleotides, the CDR3 is TGTGCCAGCAGCTTATTTCCCCGGGGACTAGGACAAGAGACCCAGTACTTC. This codes for CASSLFPRGLGQETQYF.

The V and J genes are TRBV9 and TRBJ2-1; D may be TRBD1 or TRBD2 (5 bases each). CDR1 and CDR2 (germline): SGDLS, YYNGEE. The CDR3 sequence is 14 residues long. Deletions cut 1 base from V and 5 bases from J, with 10 bases between. CDR3: CASSVWDANNEQFF. CDR3 sequence (DNA): TGTGCCAGCAGCGTATGGGACGCGAACAATGAGCAGTTCTTC.

This clonotype was found a few times. The chain combines TRBV28 with TRBJ2-1; 16 bases fit TRBD2. The CDR3 has 15 amino acids. CDR1 is MDHEN, CDR2 SYDVKM, per germline. Germline trimming cut 3 bases from V and 10 bases from J; bases unmatched to any gene: 3. CDR3 in DNA: TGTGCCAGCAGTTTTGGGACTAGCGGGAGGGGGGAGCAGTTCTTC. It translates to CASSFGTSGRGEQFF.

This clonotype was recorded many times. The genes are TRBV2 and TRBJ2-7; 9 bases agree with TRBD2. Germline V gene sequence: CDR1 SNHLY, CDR2 FYNNEI. The CDR3 loop spans 14 amino acids. V lost 9 bases and J lost 5; bases outside the gene matches: 11. The CDR3 DNA sequence: TGTGCCAGTCTAGCGGGAAGCGTAAAAGACGAGCAGTACTTC. Its protein is CASLAGSVKDEQYF.

The V and J genes are TRBV5-1 and TRBJ2-1, with D possibly TRBD2 on 6 matching bases. The CDR3 is made up of 16 amino acids. The V gene's germline CDR1 is SGHRS and CDR2 YFSETQ. The V end lost 1 base, the J end lost 5 bases, and 16 bases lay between the germline ends. The CDR3 here is CASSLSRESLDNEQFF. In DNA, the CDR3 is TGCGCCAGCAGCTTGTCCCGGGAGAGTCTTGACAATGAGCAGTTCTTC.

This clonotype came up many times. The chain combines TRBV7-9 with TRBJ2-7; 9 bases match TRBD1. The V segment lost 5 bases and the J segment 0 bases; nucleotides outside the gene matches: 11. There are 17 residues in the CDR3. CDR1 is SEHNR, CDR2 FQNEAQ, per germline (reference sequence). The CDR3 DNA follows: TGTGCCAGCAGCCTGGACCCGGGGACAGGGACCTCCTACGAGCAGTACTTC. Amino acids: CASSLDPGTGTSYEQYF.

Turning to this clonotype: The junction departs from germline at one end; a sequencing error may be responsible. The chain employs TRBV15 and TRBJ1-5; no definite D call. Germline V lookup: CDR1 LNHNV, CDR2 YYDKDF (reference sequence). The CDR3 runs to 13 residues. Here the CDR3 reads CATSREGNQPRHF. The CDR3 bases are TGTGCCACCAGCAGAGAAGGAAATCAGCCCCGGCATTTT.

The chain is built from TRBV15 and TRBJ2-4, with 14 bases that match TRBD2. The V gene end was trimmed by 0 bases and the J gene end by 9 bases; junction bases not matched to a gene: 1. Germline V CDR1 and CDR2: LNHNV, YYDKDF (reference sequence). The CDR3 contains 15 residues. CDR3 loop: CATSRDGLAGGIQYF. CDR3 in DNA: TGTGCCACCAGCAGAGATGGACTAGCGGGAGGCATTCAGTACTTC.

The V gene is TRBV7-9, the J gene TRBJ2-2, with D uncertain. The CDR3 has 14 residues. V was clipped by 6 bases and J by 4 bases, with 12 bases between them. The germline CDR1 and CDR2 sequences are SEHNR and FQNEAQ (reference sequence). The CDR3 nucleotides read TGTGCCAGCAGTCCGAAAGTGGTCACCGGGGAGCTGTTTTTT. This encodes CASSPKVVTGELFF.

The V call is TRBV4-1, the J call TRBJ1-1, with a tentative D call TRBD1 (5 bases). CDR1 is MGHRA and CDR2 is YSYEKL in the germline V gene. The CDR3 has 13 amino acids. The V gene lost 1 base and the J gene lost 11 bases, with 14 bases spanning the gap. The CDR3 loop reads CASSQVGVGDAFF. CDR3 nucleotides: TGCGCCAGCAGCCAAGTGGGGGTTGGGGACGCTTTCTTT.

The V call is TRBV7-9, the J call TRBJ2-7; D not certain. CDR3 length: 14 amino acids. The V gene lost 5 bases and the J gene lost 0 bases, with 11 bases spanning the gap. CDR1 is SEHNR and CDR2 is FQNEAQ in the germline V gene (reference sequence). Written as DNA, the CDR3 is TGTGCCAGCAGCGTTAGCAGCAGCTCCTACGAGCAGTACTTC. Protein sequence: CASSVSSSSYEQYF.

CDR3 bases: TGTGCCAGCAGCCAGGACCCCACAGGGGCAATACCCCTCCACTTT. This codes for CASSQDPTGAIPLHF. The V and J genes are TRBV4-2 and TRBJ1-6, with 7 nucleotides matching TRBD1. The V segment lost 3 bases and the J segment 12 bases; nucleotides outside the gene matches: 11. From germline, CDR1 is LGHNA and CDR2 YNFKEQ. The CDR3 is made up of 15 amino acids.

The chain is built from TRBV2 and TRBJ1-2; a weak D match, TRBD1 (5 bases). The V gene lost 4 bases and the J gene lost 10 bases, with 13 bases spanning the gap. This CDR3 has 12 amino acids. CDR1 and CDR2 from the germline V gene are SNHLY and FYNNEI. CDR3 sequence: CASSAGPGVYTF. The CDR3 nucleotides read TGTGCCAGCAGTGCAGGCCCGGGGGTCTACACCTTC.

The CDR3 sequence: CATRDAANYEQYF. The CDR3 DNA sequence: TGTGCCACAAGAGACGCAGCTAACTACGAGCAGTACTTC. The chain joins TRBV15 to TRBJ2-7; D ambiguous. V gave up 9 bases and J gave up 3 bases, with 15 bases separating them. In germline, CDR1 is LNHNV, CDR2 YYDKDF (reference sequence). The CDR3 sequence is 13 residues long.